Listed below are T cell receptor beta chains from one sample, sequenced in a study of cytomegalovirus exposure and HLA in healthy donors. Some clones are missing from TCRdb's copy, which holds only in-frame ones; the method was immunoSEQ multiplex PCR. In the table there are fewer than 110,000 clones, around two thirds of which are singletons. Sequenced: PBMCs. These receptors were obtained from a woman between 35 and 50 years old in good health and CMV-seropositive. The CDR3 runs from the conserved cysteine through the conserved F or W. The D gene is left open where the match is weak. Clone size is stated in some rows and not others, as once, few, many or a class when expanded.

j_call clone_size d_call v_call cdr3_nt cdr3_aa
TRBJ1-2 once TRBD1 TRBV2 TGTGCCAGAAGGACAGGTGGTGGCTACACCTTC CARRTGGGYTF
TRBJ2-2 NA NA TRBV9 TGTGCCAGCAGCCTTAACACCGGGGAGCTGTTTTTT CASSLNTGELFF
TRBJ1-5 NA NA TRBV4-2 TGTGCCAGCAGCCACCCCGGTGGAGGGAACCAGCCCCAGCATTTT CASSHPGGGNQPQHF
TRBJ1-5 few NA TRBV2 TGTGCCAGCAGCCGCCTTCACGACTTTAATCAGCCCCAGCATTTT CASSRLHDFNQPQHF
TRBJ1-1 NA NA TRBV20-1 TGCAGTGCTGTAGACACTGAAGCTTTCTTT CSAVDTEAFF
TRBJ2-2 NA TRBD1 TRBV11-3 TGTGCCAGCAGCGTACGGACAGGGACCGGGGAGCTGTTTTTT CASSVRTGTGELFF
TRBJ1-2 NA TRBD1 TRBV27 TGTGCCAGCAGTCGTGGGACAGGGGGGGGCTATGGCTACACCTTC CASSRGTGGGYGYTF
TRBJ2-3 NA NA TRBV29-1 TGCAGCGTTGAAGATAACAGGGTTGGATTCAGCATTAGCACAGATACGCAGTATTTT CSVEDNRVGFSISTDTQYF
TRBJ1-5 NA TRBD1 TRBV10-3 TGTGCCATCAGTGACTCAGGGGGAGGCAATCAGCCCCAGCATTTT CAISDSGGGNQPQHF
TRBJ2-3 NA TRBD2 TRBV4-1 TGCGCCAGCAGCCAAGATCAGGCTAGCGGGGGTTGGACAGATACGCAGTATTTT CASSQDQASGGWTDTQYF
TRBJ2-2 NA NA TRBV10-2 TGCGCCAGCACGAGGGGGGGCATTGCCGGGGAGCTGTTTTTT CASTRGGIAGELFF
TRBJ2-7 NA NA TRBV4-1 TGCGCCAGCAGCCAAGATGGGCAGTCGGGCGGAGGGCAGTACTTC CASSQDGQSGGGQYF
TRBJ2-1 NA TRBD2 TRBV7-8 TGTGCCAGCAGCTACGGGACTAGTTACTACAATGAGCAGTTCTTC CASSYGTSYYNEQFF
TRBJ1-1 few NA TRBV6-1 TGTGCCAGCAGACCCGCCCAGGGCACTGAAGCTTTCTTT CASRPAQGTEAFF
TRBJ2-2 NA NA TRBV10-2 TGCGCCAGCAGTGGGCAGGCCACCGGGGAGCTGTTTTTT CASSGQATGELFF
TRBJ1-4 NA NA TRBV19 TGTGCCAGTAGGACAAGATCGAATGAAAAACTGTTTTTT CASRTRSNEKLFF
TRBJ1-5 NA NA TRBV7-8 TGTGCCAGCAGCTTAGATCGGGGGTTTCAGCCCCAGCATTTT CASSLDRGFQPQHF
TRBJ2-7 NA TRBD1 TRBV5-8 TGTGCCAGCAACCGGGACAGGGCCTACGAGCAGTACTTC CASNRDRAYEQYF
TRBJ1-1 NA NA TRBV15 TGTGCCACCAGCGCCAAGGGGCAGAACACTGAAGCTTTCTTT CATSAKGQNTEAFF
TRBJ1-5 few TRBD1 TRBV7-9 TGTGCCAGCAGCTCAGGGGGTAGCAATCAGCCCCAGCATTTT CASSSGGSNQPQHF
TRBJ1-1 once NA TRBV15 TGTGCCACCAGCAGGGACGGGATCACGAGGAACACTGAAGCTTTCTTT CATSRDGITRNTEAFF
TRBJ1-2 NA NA TRBV5-3 TGTGCCAGAAGCTTGTTGTCTCGGGACTATGGCTACACCTTC CARSLLSRDYGYTF
TRBJ1-3 NA TRBD1 TRBV5-1 TGCGCCAGCAGCACCGGGACAGGGGGCTTTGGAAACACCATATATTTT CASSTGTGGFGNTIYF
TRBJ2-5 NA TRBD1 TRBV11-3 TGTGCCAGCAGCAACAGGGACAGGGGAGTCCAAGAGACCCAGTACTTC CASSNRDRGVQETQYF
TRBJ2-4 once NA TRBV7-2 TGTGCCAGCAGCTTAGGGGACAAAGTTTTCCCGGGCAAAAACATTCAGTACTTC CASSLGDKVFPGKNIQYF
TRBJ2-5 NA NA TRBV30 TGTGCCTGGGGGCCCGAGGGCGGGGAGACCCAGTACTTC CAWGPEGGETQYF
TRBJ1-2 NA NA TRBV10-3 TGTGCCACCCAGGGGAATCAGGTCTATGGCTACACCTTC CATQGNQVYGYTF
TRBJ1-2 few NA TRBV5-8 TGTGCCAGCCGGCTTCAAGGGGATGGCTACACCTTC CASRLQGDGYTF
TRBJ1-1 NA NA TRBV6-6 TGTGCCAGCAGTTACTCTATTAAATTGGAGGCTGAAGCTTTCTTT CASSYSIKLEAEAFF
TRBJ2-1 NA TRBD2 TRBV10-3 TGTGCCATCAGTGCGGGCGGGGGGGCACATGAGCAGTTCTTC CAISAGGGAHEQFF
TRBJ1-1 NA NA TRBV7-2 TGTGCCAGCAGCCCAGGTCAGGGGAACACTGAAGCTTTCTTT CASSPGQGNTEAFF
TRBJ1-2 NA TRBD1 TRBV5-1 TGCGCCAGCAGCACGGGGGACAGGGGAAACTATGGCTACACCTTC CASSTGDRGNYGYTF
TRBJ2-1 NA NA TRBV10-1 TGCGCCAGCAGTGAGTTCGGAGGGATCAATGAGCAGTTCTTC CASSEFGGINEQFF
TRBJ2-5 NA NA TRBV7-6 TGTGCCAGCAGTTTTCGGGACTCTGGGTGGGAGACCCAGTACTTC CASSFRDSGWETQYF
TRBJ1-1 NA TRBD1 TRBV29-1 TGCAGCGTTGGACAGGGAGGCGCTTTCTTT CSVGQGGAFF
TRBJ1-5 NA TRBD1 TRBV5-6 TGTGCCAGCAGCGGGGACAGGGCCCAGCCCCAGCATTTT CASSGDRAQPQHF
TRBJ1-6 NA NA TRBV30 TGTGCCTGGAATCCGGCGGGAAATTCACCCCTCCACTTT CAWNPAGNSPLHF
TRBJ2-7 NA TRBD2 TRBV30 TGTGCCTGGAGACTAGCGGGGGGCCGGAGCTCCTACGAGCAGTACTTC CAWRLAGGRSSYEQYF
TRBJ1-1 NA NA TRBV30 TGTGCCTGGAGTGTACCCTTCGGAGGGAGGGTTGGAAGCACTGAAGCTTTCTTT CAWSVPFGGRVGSTEAFF
TRBJ1-1 few NA TRBV6-1 TGTGCCAGCAGTGAAACAGGGTACACTGAAGCTTTCTTT CASSETGYTEAFF
TRBJ1-3 NA TRBD1 TRBV9 TGTGCCAGCAGCCTTGGGACAGGGCTGGCAAACACCATATATTTT CASSLGTGLANTIYF
TRBJ1-1 NA NA TRBV6-5 TGTGCCAGCAGTGACTCGCGGGGGCGCCTTGAAGCTTTCTTT CASSDSRGRLEAFF
TRBJ2-1 NA NA TRBV28 TGTGCCAGCGAAGGCAGGGGCAATGAGCAGTTCTTC CASEGRGNEQFF
TRBJ1-5 NA TRBD1 TRBV6-5 TGTGCCAGCAGTTCGACAGGGGCACAGCCCCAGCATTTT CASSSTGAQPQHF
TRBJ1-1 once NA TRBV9 TGTGCCAGCGCGAGGGACACTGAAGCTTTCTTT CASARDTEAFF
TRBJ1-2 NA TRBD1 TRBV18 TGTGCCAGCTCACCAGGGACAGGAAGGATAAACTATGGCTACACCTTC CASSPGTGRINYGYTF
TRBJ2-7 NA NA TRBV7-2 TGTGCCAGCAGCTTAGACTGGGGAGGACAACGGTACTTC CASSLDWGGQRYF
TRBJ2-2 NA NA TRBV7-3 TGTGCCAGCAGCTTATACGGGGGGCAGGTCGGGGAGCTGTTTTTT CASSLYGGQVGELFF
TRBJ2-3 few NA TRBV5-4 TGTGCCAGCAGCTTGGTGGGAGTCACAGATACGCAGTATTTT CASSLVGVTDTQYF
TRBJ2-7 NA NA TRBV2 TGTGCCAGCAGCGGGGAGCGTGGGAGCAGCTACGAGCAGTACTTC CASSGERGSSYEQYF
TRBJ2-1 NA NA TRBV5-1 TGCGCCAGCAAGGACGGACAGTACAATGAGCAGTTCTTC CASKDGQYNEQFF
TRBJ2-1 NA TRBD2 TRBV10-2 TGCGCCAGCAGTGGCGGGGGGGCCTACAATGAGCAGTTCTTC CASSGGGAYNEQFF
TRBJ2-5 once NA TRBV2 TGTGCCAGCAGTGGGGACTGGGAAGAGACCCAGTACTTC CASSGDWEETQYF
TRBJ1-1 NA TRBD1 TRBV6-1 TGTGCCAGCAGTGAGAAGACCTCAGGGGGAAGTGAAGCTTTCTTT CASSEKTSGGSEAFF
TRBJ2-1 NA TRBD2 TRBV7-6 TGTGCCAGCAGCTTATTACTAGCGGGGGGGCCTTCTGAGCAGTTCTTC CASSLLLAGGPSEQFF
TRBJ2-1 few NA TRBV4-1 TGCGCCAGCAGCCAAAGGACCCAGGGGAACAATGAGCAGTTCTTC CASSQRTQGNNEQFF
TRBJ1-6 NA TRBD1 TRBV11-1 TGTGCCAGCAGCTTACTCTCCGGGACAGATAATTCACCCCTCCACTTT CASSLLSGTDNSPLHF
TRBJ2-4 NA NA TRBV5-1 TGCGCCAGCAGCTTGTCGATGGCAGGACAAGGTCGGGACTTC CASSLSMAGQGRDF
TRBJ2-6 NA TRBD1 TRBV6-6 TGTGCCAGCAGGTCGAGGGGGCATGCGGGGGCCAACGTCCTGACTTTC CASRSRGHAGANVLTF